The 32 T cell receptor beta chains below come from one sample, sequenced in a study of blood T cell repertoires in COVID-19. Using immunoSEQ multiplex PCR, the repertoire was profiled, and TCRdb retains in-frame clones only, with some absent. The sample consists of some 290,000 clones, less than 90% of them appearing once. Sequencing used peripheral blood. All receptors come from a young woman with COVID-19, enrolled during active disease.

This chain uses TRBV6-5 with TRBJ1-2; possible D gene TRBD1, 5 bases. The CDR3 is 16 amino acids. CDR1 is MNHEY and CDR2 is SVGAGI in the germline V gene. The germline V and J ends were trimmed by 6 bases and 9 bases, with 26 bases remaining between them. CDR3 sequence (DNA): TGTGCCAGCAGCTACCTATTCGTGGGGGGGTCGATGAGCTACACCTTC. This codes for CASSYLFVGGSMSYTF.

The CDR3 DNA follows: TGTGCCAGCAGTCCACGGACAGGGATGGCTGGCTACACCTTC. As protein: CASSPRTGMAGYTF. The V call is TRBV28, the J call TRBJ1-2; TRBD1 matches at 8 bases. Trimming at V came to 5 bases and at J to 7 bases, leaving 9 bases not matched to a gene. The CDR3 length is 14 residues. CDR1 is MDHEN, CDR2 SYDVKM, per germline.

The chain recombines TRBV5-8 with TRBJ1-2; weak D call: TRBD1 (5 bases). The ends were cut back, 6 bases at V and 7 bases at J, with 10 bases in the middle. Germline assignment: CDR1 SGHTS and CDR2 YDEGEE. The CDR3 is 11 amino acids. This CDR3 is CASTSGVGYTF. CDR3 coding DNA: TGTGCCAGCACCTCGGGGGTTGGCTACACCTTC.

The table lists this clone with a count of one. The rearrangement uses TRBV6-2 or TRBV6-3 and TRBJ2-7; D uncertain. The CDR3 spans 11 residues. The V end was cut by 1 base, the J end by 6 bases, with 4 bases between. CDR1 and CDR2 (germline): MNHEY, SVGEGT. CDR3 sequence (DNA): TGTGCCAGCAGTTACTACAGCGAGCAGTACTTC. Protein: CASSYYSEQYF.

J is TRBJ1-4 and V is TRBV5-6, with a tentative D call TRBD1 (5 bases). Germline assignment: CDR1 SGHDT and CDR2 YYEEEE. V gave up 0 bases and J gave up 1 base, with 7 bases separating them. The length of the CDR3 is 15 residues. The CDR3 sequence is CASSLVQVTNEKLFF. For the CDR3, the DNA is TGTGCCAGCAGCTTGGTACAGGTAACTAATGAAAAACTGTTTTTT.

The chain combines TRBV6-6 with TRBJ1-2, with TRBD1 matching 8 bases. The CDR3 sequence is 14 residues long. V lost 6 bases, J lost 6 bases, and 9 bases stayed unmatched. Per the germline V gene, CDR1 is MNHNY and CDR2 is SVGAGI (reference sequence). DNA of the CDR3: TGTGCCAGCAGACGGACAGGGATCATCGATGGCTACACCTTC. Translating it yields CASRRTGIIDGYTF.

This chain uses TRBV7-7 with TRBJ2-7; 8 nucleotides line up with TRBD1. Germline-derived CDR1 and CDR2 are SSHAT and FNYEAQ (reference sequence). V lost 1 base, J lost 3 bases, and 2 bases stayed unmatched. This CDR3 contains 14 residues. The CDR3 DNA sequence: TGTGCCAGCAGCTTAGAACAGGGGGACTACGAGCAGTACTTC. Translation gives CASSLEQGDYEQYF.

This chain joins TRBV7-8 and TRBJ1-1, with TRBD1 matching over 7 bases. From germline, CDR1 is SGHVS and CDR2 FQNEAQ. This CDR3 has 14 amino acids. V was pared by 5 bases and J by 4 bases, with 7 bases of the junction left unmatched. CDR3 sequence: CASSRGQSGTEAFF. CDR3 nucleotides: TGTGCCAGCAGCCGGGGACAGAGTGGCACTGAAGCTTTCTTT.

J is TRBJ1-4 and V is TRBV6-4, with D possibly matching TRBD1 (6 bases). Trimming stripped 2 bases from V and 7 bases from J, with 14 bases between. This CDR3 has 15 amino acids. The germline CDR1 and CDR2 sequences are MRHNA and SNTAGT. The CDR3 region has the DNA TGTGCCAGCAGTGACCTACGCAGGGGACGTGAAAAACTGTTTTTT. Its translation is CASSDLRRGREKLFF.

This clone showed up just a few times. V is TRBV21-1 and J is TRBJ1-5. TRBV21-1 is listed as a pseudogene. This CDR3 comprises 15 residues. CDR3 in DNA: TGTGCCAGCAGCAGTGGACTGTTTAGCAATCAGCCCCAGCATTTT. Amino acid sequence: CASSSGLFSNQPQHF.

The V call is TRBV4-2, the J call TRBJ2-1, with 12 bases fitting TRBD1. Germline V gives CDR1 LGHNA, CDR2 YNFKEQ. The V segment lost 1 base and the J segment 8 bases; nucleotides outside the gene matches: 6. The CDR3 consists of 16 residues. Here the CDR3 reads CASSQARGDRGHEQFF. CDR3 bases: TGTGCCAGCAGCCAAGCTAGGGGGGACAGGGGGCATGAGCAGTTCTTC.

The chain has TRBV7-9 and TRBJ2-3; D is possibly TRBD2 (6 bases). Trimming removed 6 bases at V and 0 bases at J, with 13 bases between. Germline V gene sequence: CDR1 SEHNR, CDR2 FQNEAQ (reference sequence). This CDR3 comprises 15 residues. CDR3 nucleotides: TGTGCCAGCAGACCGAGCGGGTCTAGCACAGATACGCAGTATTTT. Its translation: CASRPSGSSTDTQYF.

Only a few counts were recorded for this clone. The chain recombines TRBV5-6 with TRBJ2-7, with D perhaps matching TRBD1 (6 bases). This CDR3 region has 12 residues. The germline V gene encodes CDR1 SGHDT and CDR2 YYEEEE. V was trimmed by 3 bases and J by 10 bases, leaving 14 bases between them. CDR3 region: CASSSLTGKQYF. As DNA, the CDR3 is TGTGCCAGCAGCTCTTTGACAGGTAAACAGTACTTC.

This clone was seen many times. The rearrangement uses TRBV7-9 and TRBJ2-5; tentatively, D is TRBD1 (6 bases). V lost 3 bases to trimming and J lost 1 base, with 12 bases between them. CDR3 length: 15 residues. The V gene's germline CDR1 is SEHNR and CDR2 FQNEAQ (reference sequence). The CDR3 nucleotides are TGTGCCAGCAGCTTCCTTGGACAGATCCAAGAGACCCAGTACTTC. It yields the protein CASSFLGQIQETQYF.

V and J are TRBV7-9 and TRBJ2-7, with D perhaps TRBD1 (6 bases). Germline loops: CDR1 SEHNR, CDR2 FQNEAQ (reference sequence). The CDR3 totals 13 residues. V was clipped by 8 bases and J by 7 bases, with 18 bases between them. CDR3 DNA sequence: TGTGCCAGCGGCCCCCCGGTCCAGGGGGAGCAGTACTTC. It specifies CASGPPVQGEQYF.

The chain links TRBV11-3 to TRBJ2-1; D is unclear. The length of the CDR3 is 12 residues. Germline V gene sequence: CDR1 SGHNT, CDR2 YENEEA. V was pared by 5 bases and J by 13 bases, with 15 bases between. The CDR3 here is CASSRDSSPQFF. CDR3 in DNA: TGTGCCAGCAGCCGTGACTCCTCTCCCCAGTTCTTC.

V usage is TRBV4-2 and J usage is TRBJ2-6, with TRBD1 matching over 7 bases. After removal of 0 bases from V and 3 bases from J, the junction contained 11 bases not matched to a gene. The CDR3 spans 19 residues. Germline CDR1 and CDR2: LGHNA and YNFKEQ. The CDR3, as DNA: TGTGCCAGCAGCCAAGAGATACAGGGGCTCATGGTTGGGGCCAACGTCCTGACTTTC. Translating gives CASSQEIQGLMVGANVLTF.

The chain employs TRBV10-2 and TRBJ2-3; 10 bases align to TRBD2. Germline-derived CDR1 and CDR2 are WSHSY and SAAADI. The junction had 8 bases not matched to a gene; V was cut back by 7 bases and J by 1 base. The CDR3 runs 16 residues. The CDR3 coding sequence is TGCGCCAGCACCCTAGCGGGGGCCCTAGGCACAGATACGCAGTATTTT. Protein product: CASTLAGALGTDTQYF.

This clone was seen only a few times. This chain uses TRBV5-6 with TRBJ1-1; no definite D call. V lost 4 bases, J lost 0 bases, and 10 bases lay in between. This CDR3 has 14 residues. Germline assignment: CDR1 SGHDT and CDR2 YYEEEE. The CDR3 reads CASSNGGMNTEAFF. The CDR3 nucleotides read TGTGCCAGCAGCAACGGCGGTATGAACACTGAAGCTTTCTTT.

The V gene is TRBV2, the J gene TRBJ2-2; a weak D match, TRBD2 (5 bases). Looked up from germline, CDR1 is SNHLY and CDR2 is FYNNEI. With 4 bases removed from V and 4 bases from J, the gap between germline ends came to 7 bases. CDR3 length equals 13 residues. The CDR3 reads CASSAAGTGELFF. In DNA, the CDR3 is TGTGCCAGCAGTGCTGCGGGCACCGGGGAGCTGTTTTTT.

The V and J genes are TRBV5-1 and TRBJ2-5, with 8 nucleotides matching TRBD2. The CDR3 has 16 residues. Germline lookup yields CDR1 SGHRS and CDR2 YFSETQ. Germline trimming cut 0 bases from V and 5 bases from J; bases unmatched to any gene: 9. CDR3 DNA: TGCGCCAGCAGCTTGGGGGCCGTCGGGGGGGTTGAGACCCAGTACTTC. This encodes CASSLGAVGGVETQYF. Full variable domain (outside the CDR3, taken from reference TRBV5-1 and TRBJ2-5): KAGVTQTPRYLIKTRGQQVTLSCSPISGHRSVSWYQQTPGQGLQFLFEYFSETQRNKGNFPGRFSGRQFSNSRSEMNVSTLELGDSALYLCASSLGAVGGVETQYFGPGTRLLVL.

This clone was picked up many times. The chain combines TRBV25-1 with TRBJ2-5, with no clear D. Between the trimmed V and J ends, which lost 11 bases and 5 bases, there was a span of 6 bases. The CDR3 totals 9 residues. Germline loops: CDR1 MGHDK, CDR2 SYGVNS. DNA for the CDR3: TGTGCCTGTGGCGAGACCCAGTACTTC. It yields the protein CACGETQYF.

The chain is built from TRBV3-1 (or the pseudogene TRBV3-2) and TRBJ2-1; D is possibly TRBD1 (5 bases). CDR3 size: 14 residues. Germline CDR1 and CDR2: LGHDT and YNNKEL (reference sequence). V lost 0 bases and J lost 5, with 8 bases in between. The CDR3: CASSQDRVDNEQFF. The CDR3 nucleotides read TGTGCCAGCAGCCAAGACAGGGTCGACAATGAGCAGTTCTTC.

This chain connects TRBV5-1 to TRBJ2-7, with 8 bases identical to TRBD1. The germline V gene encodes CDR1 SGHRS and CDR2 YFSETQ. This CDR3 spans 13 amino acids. The V and J ends lost 3 bases and 5 bases, in that order; junction bases with no gene match: 4. CDR3 nucleotide sequence: TGCGCCAGCAGCTCCGGACAGGGTAACGAGCAGTACTTC. Its translation: CASSSGQGNEQYF.

The chain employs TRBV3-1 (or the pseudogene TRBV3-2) and TRBJ2-3; 9 bases are a match to TRBD2. The J segment lost 1 base and the V segment lost 6 bases, leaving 8 bases of the junction unmatched. The CDR3 has 16 amino acids. CDR1 and CDR2 from the germline V gene are LGHDT and YNNKEL (reference sequence). This chain's CDR3 is CASRPLAGKGTDTQYF. DNA for the CDR3: TGTGCCAGCAGACCTCTAGCGGGGAAGGGCACAGATACGCAGTATTTT.

The rearrangement links TRBV3-1 (or the pseudogene TRBV3-2) to TRBJ2-5; 11 bases agree with TRBD1. Trimming removed 4 bases from V and 5 bases from J; junction bases left unmatched: 15. The length of the CDR3 is 18 residues. Germline V gene lookup returns CDR1 LGHDT and CDR2 YNNKEL (reference sequence). Here the CDR3 reads CASSPGQGATYSSETQYF. The CDR3 nucleotides read TGTGCCAGCAGCCCAGGACAGGGGGCAACGTACTCGTCGGAGACCCAGTACTTC.

The chain combines TRBV19 with TRBJ1-2; D unresolved. Per germline, CDR1 LNHDA and CDR2 SQIVND (reference sequence). Trimming removed 4 bases from V and 3 bases from J, with 9 bases in between. The CDR3 spans 13 residues. CDR3 nucleotides: TGTGCCAGTAGTACGGGAGTTTACTATGGCTACACCTTC. Protein sequence: CASSTGVYYGYTF. The whole variable domain, filled in from reference TRBV19 and TRBJ1-2, reads DGGITQSPKYLFRKEGQNVTLSCEQNLNHDAMYWYRQDPGQGLRLIYYSQIVNDFQKGDIAEGYSVSREKKESFPLTVTSAQKNPTAFYLCASSTGVYYGYTFGSGTRLTVV.

The V and J genes are TRBV11-2 and TRBJ2-7, with 11 nucleotides matching TRBD2. The CDR3 has 17 amino acids. Germline lookup yields CDR1 SGHAT and CDR2 FQNNGV. The V and J ends lost 5 bases and 0 bases, in that order; junction bases with no gene match: 9. CDR3 coding DNA: TGTGCCAGCAGCCCGACCCCGGGACTAGCGGCCTCCTACGAGCAGTACTTC. As protein: CASSPTPGLAASYEQYF.

The gene calls are TRBV7-2 and TRBJ2-3; D is undetermined. V was shortened by 6 bases and J by 0 bases, with 13 bases between the two germline ends. The CDR3 totals 15 residues. CDR1 is SGHTA and CDR2 is FQGNSA in the germline V gene. CDR3 loop: CASRARIHSTDTQYF. The CDR3 DNA is TGTGCCAGCAGGGCCCGAATACATAGCACAGATACGCAGTATTTT.

The chain recombines TRBV19 with TRBJ2-1; TRBD1 matches 9 bases. V dropped 3 bases and J dropped 7; count of bases not matched to a gene: 16. The CDR3 totals 18 residues. From germline, CDR1 is LNHDA and CDR2 SQIVND (reference sequence). The CDR3 DNA reads as TGTGCCAGTAGTATTGGGTTCTCGGGGGACAGGGTTGGAAATGAGCAGTTCTTC. This translates into CASSIGFSGDRVGNEQFF.

The chain employs TRBV6-2 or TRBV6-3 and TRBJ2-1; 8 bases are a match to TRBD1. V was pared by 2 bases and J by 7 bases, with 7 bases of the junction left unmatched. This CDR3 has 15 residues. Germline V gene data show CDR1 as MNHEY and CDR2 as SVGEGT. Here the CDR3 DNA reads TGTGCCAGCAGTTACCCGGGCAGGGGGCTGAATGAGCAGTTCTTC. Translated: CASSYPGRGLNEQFF.

This clone has only a few counts. This chain connects TRBV7-9 to TRBJ1-2, with no clear D. The V gene's germline CDR1 is SEHNR and CDR2 FQNEAQ (reference sequence). V dropped 1 base and J dropped 0 bases, with 12 bases sitting between them. The CDR3 consists of 16 residues. The CDR3 DNA follows: TGTGCCAGCAGCTTAGTGTTGGCACCTTCTAACTATGGCTACACCTTC. Amino acid sequence: CASSLVLAPSNYGYTF.